The clone carrying this TCR beta chain was counted a few times. Its antigen is currently unknown. TCRdb itself ran the 5' RACE reads through MiXCR, one entry per CDR3 protein. The repertoire holds around 450,000 distinct CDR3 sequences, with 15% to 20% as singletons. These data come from a study of T-cell memory formation after mild COVID-19. Study-wide findings and caveats: Among clones contracting day 15 to 85, CD4/CD8 was balanced, whereas later expanders leaned CD4+. Second-wave clones reaching peak frequency on day 37 lacked confirmed SARS-CoV-2 specificity. Cross-reactive memory apparently joined, as some responding clones appeared in pre-infection memory.

The sample was PBMCs or a T cell subset sorted from them (not recorded which). This TCR was sampled from an adult woman who had mild COVID-19 (a few samples of this study predate the infection). Cell type and time point are not known.

As DNA, the CDR3 is TGTGCCAGCAGTTTATCACAGGGTGGCTACAATGAGCAGTTCTTC. It translates to CASSLSQGGYNEQFF. The chain is built from TRBV27 and TRBJ2-1, with TRBD1 as a possible D gene (6 bases). The V end was cut by 0 bases, the J end by 3 bases, with 9 bases between. The CDR3 contains 15 residues. The V gene's germline CDR1 is MNHEY and CDR2 SMNVEV (reference sequence).